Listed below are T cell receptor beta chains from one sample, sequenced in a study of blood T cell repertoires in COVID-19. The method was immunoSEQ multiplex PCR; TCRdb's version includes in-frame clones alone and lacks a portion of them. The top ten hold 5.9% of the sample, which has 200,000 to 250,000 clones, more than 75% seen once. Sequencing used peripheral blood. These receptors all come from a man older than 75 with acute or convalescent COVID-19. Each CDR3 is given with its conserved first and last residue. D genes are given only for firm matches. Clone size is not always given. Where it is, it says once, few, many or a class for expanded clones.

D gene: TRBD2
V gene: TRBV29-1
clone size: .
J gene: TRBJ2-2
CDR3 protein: CSVAPGLAGPTGELFF
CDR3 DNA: TGCAGCGTTGCCCCGGGACTAGCGGGGCCCACCGGGGAGCTGTTTTTT

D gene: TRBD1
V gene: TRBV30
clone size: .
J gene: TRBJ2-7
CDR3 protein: CAWTAGGSYEQYF
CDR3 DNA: TGTGCCTGGACGGCAGGGGGTTCCTACGAGCAGTACTTC

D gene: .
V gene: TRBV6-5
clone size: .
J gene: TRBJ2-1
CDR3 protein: CASITTRSYNEQFF
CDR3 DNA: TGTGCCAGCATCACTACACGCTCCTACAATGAGCAGTTCTTC

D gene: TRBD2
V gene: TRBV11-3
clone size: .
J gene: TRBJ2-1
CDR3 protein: CASSVGTSDYNEQFF
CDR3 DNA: TGTGCCAGCAGCGTCGGGACTAGCGATTACAATGAGCAGTTCTTC

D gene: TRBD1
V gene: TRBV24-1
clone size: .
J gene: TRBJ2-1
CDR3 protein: CATSDLGQGSYNEQFF
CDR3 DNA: TGTGCCACCAGTGATTTAGGACAGGGCTCCTACAATGAGCAGTTCTTC

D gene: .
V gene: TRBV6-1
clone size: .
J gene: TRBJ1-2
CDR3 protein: CASSEVADYGYTF
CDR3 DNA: TGTGCCAGCAGTGAAGTGGCGGACTATGGCTACACCTTC

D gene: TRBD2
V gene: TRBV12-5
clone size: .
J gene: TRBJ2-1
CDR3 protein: CASGPGLTGIYNEQFF
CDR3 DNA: TGTGCTAGTGGACCGGGACTAACCGGGATATACAATGAGCAGTTCTTC

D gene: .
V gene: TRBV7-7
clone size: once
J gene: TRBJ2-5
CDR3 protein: CASSGDTGIKTQYF
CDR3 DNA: TGTGCTAGCAGCGGAGATACGGGTATAAAGACCCAGTACTTC

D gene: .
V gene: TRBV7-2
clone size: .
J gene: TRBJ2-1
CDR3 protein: CASSIRQSDEQFF
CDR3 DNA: TGTGCCAGCAGCATTCGACAGAGCGATGAGCAGTTCTTC

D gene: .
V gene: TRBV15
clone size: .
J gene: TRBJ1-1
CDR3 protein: CATSRDLSSPDLGWTNTEAFF
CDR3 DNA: TGTGCCACCAGCAGAGATTTGTCCTCCCCGGACCTTGGATGGACTAACACTGAAGCTTTCTTT

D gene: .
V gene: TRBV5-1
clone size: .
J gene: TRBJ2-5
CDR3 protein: CASSPQGEETQYF
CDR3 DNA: TGCGCCAGCAGCCCGCAAGGAGAAGAGACCCAGTACTTC

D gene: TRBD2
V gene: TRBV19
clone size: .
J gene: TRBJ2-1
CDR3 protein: CASSKRLAGEPFYNEQFF
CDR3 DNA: TGTGCCAGTAGTAAGAGGCTAGCGGGAGAGCCCTTCTACAATGAGCAGTTCTTC

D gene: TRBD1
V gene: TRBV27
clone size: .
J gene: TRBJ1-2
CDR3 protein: CASRFRPGQGSLYGYTF
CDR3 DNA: TGTGCCAGCAGATTTCGGCCGGGACAGGGCTCTCTTTATGGCTACACCTTC

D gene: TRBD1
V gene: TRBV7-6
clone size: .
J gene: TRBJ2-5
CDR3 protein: CASSMGTGLLQETQYF
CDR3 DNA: TGTGCCAGCAGCATGGGGACAGGGCTGCTTCAAGAGACCCAGTACTTC

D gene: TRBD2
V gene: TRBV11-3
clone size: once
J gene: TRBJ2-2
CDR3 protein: CASSYKTSGIYTGELFF
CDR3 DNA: TGTGCCAGCAGCTACAAGACTAGCGGGATCTACACCGGGGAGCTGTTTTTT

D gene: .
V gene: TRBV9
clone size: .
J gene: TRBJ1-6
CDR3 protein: CASSPPAGAPLHF
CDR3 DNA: TGTGCCAGCAGCCCTCCTGCCGGGGCACCCCTCCACTTT

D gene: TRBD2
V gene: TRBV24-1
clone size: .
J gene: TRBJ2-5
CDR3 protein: CASAPGGGSEQETQYF
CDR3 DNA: TGTGCCTCAGCCCCGGGAGGAGGGAGTGAACAAGAGACCCAGTACTTC

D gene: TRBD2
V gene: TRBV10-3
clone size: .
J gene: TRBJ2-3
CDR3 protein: CAISEAASGRGDTQYF
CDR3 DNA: TGTGCCATCAGTGAAGCGGCTAGCGGGAGGGGTGATACGCAGTATTTT

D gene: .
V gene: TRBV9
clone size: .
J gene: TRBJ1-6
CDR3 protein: CASSVGWGVNSPLHF
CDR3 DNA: TGTGCCAGCAGCGTAGGGTGGGGGGTTAATTCACCCCTCCACTTT

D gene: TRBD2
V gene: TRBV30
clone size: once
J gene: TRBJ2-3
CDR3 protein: CAWRRESTDTQYF
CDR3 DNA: TGTGCCTGGAGGCGGGAGAGCACAGATACGCAGTATTTT

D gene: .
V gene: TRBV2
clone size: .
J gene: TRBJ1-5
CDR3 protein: CASSMTGNSNQPQHF
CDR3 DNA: TGTGCCAGCAGTATGACAGGCAATAGCAATCAGCCCCAGCATTTT

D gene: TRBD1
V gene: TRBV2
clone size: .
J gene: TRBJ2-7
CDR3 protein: CASTGTGGAYEQYF
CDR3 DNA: TGTGCCAGCACTGGGACAGGGGGCGCATACGAGCAGTACTTC

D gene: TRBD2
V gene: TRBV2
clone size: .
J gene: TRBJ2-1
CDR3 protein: CASREWTSGRSAEQFF
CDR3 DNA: TGTGCCAGCAGAGAATGGACTAGCGGGAGATCGGCTGAGCAGTTCTTC

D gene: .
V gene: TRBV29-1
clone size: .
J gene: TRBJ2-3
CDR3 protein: CSVVPDREMDTQYF
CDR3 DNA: TGCAGCGTTGTCCCAGACCGGGAGATGGATACGCAGTATTTT

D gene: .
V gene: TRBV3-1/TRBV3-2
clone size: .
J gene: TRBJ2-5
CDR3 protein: CASSLQGTGETQYF
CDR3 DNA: TGTGCCAGCAGCCTACAGGGTACGGGAGAGACCCAGTACTTC

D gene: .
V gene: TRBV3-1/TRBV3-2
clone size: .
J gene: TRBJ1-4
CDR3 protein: CASSLLQTTNEKLFF
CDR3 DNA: TGTGCCAGCAGCCTGTTACAAACAACTAATGAAAAACTGTTTTTT

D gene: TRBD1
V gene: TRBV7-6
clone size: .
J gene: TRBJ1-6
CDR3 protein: CASSPTGGRSPLHF
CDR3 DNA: TGTGCCAGCAGCCCGACAGGGGGCCGGTCACCCCTCCACTTT

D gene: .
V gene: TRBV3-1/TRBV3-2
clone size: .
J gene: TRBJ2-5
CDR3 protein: CASSQDQPGQETQYF
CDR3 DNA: TGTGCCAGCAGCCAAGATCAGCCAGGCCAAGAGACCCAGTACTTC

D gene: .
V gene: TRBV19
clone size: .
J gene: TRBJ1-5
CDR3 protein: CASGDISNQPQHF
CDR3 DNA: TGTGCCAGCGGGGACATTAGCAATCAGCCCCAGCATTTT

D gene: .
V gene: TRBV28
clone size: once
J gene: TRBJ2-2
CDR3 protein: CASKNSNTGELFF
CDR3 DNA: TGTGCCAGCAAAAACTCGAACACCGGGGAGCTGTTTTTT

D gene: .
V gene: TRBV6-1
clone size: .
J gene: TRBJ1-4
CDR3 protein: CASSEGQGIGNEKLFF
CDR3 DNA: TGTGCCAGCAGTGAAGGGCAGGGAATCGGTAATGAAAAACTGTTTTTT

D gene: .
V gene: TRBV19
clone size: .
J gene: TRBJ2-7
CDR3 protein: CASCPGRNYEQYF
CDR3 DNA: TGTGCCAGTTGCCCGGGGAGGAACTACGAGCAGTACTTC

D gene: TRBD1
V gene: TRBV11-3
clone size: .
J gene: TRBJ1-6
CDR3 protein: CASSVRTGDNSPLHF
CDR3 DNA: TGTGCCAGCAGCGTAAGGACAGGCGATAATTCACCCCTCCACTTT

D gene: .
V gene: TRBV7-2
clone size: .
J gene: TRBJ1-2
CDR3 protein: CASSLSPGTTNYGYTF
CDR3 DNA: TGTGCCAGCAGCTTATCCCCAGGGACTACTAACTATGGCTACACCTTC

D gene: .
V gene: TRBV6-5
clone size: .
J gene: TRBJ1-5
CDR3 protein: CASRGLGGSNQPQHF
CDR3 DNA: TGTGCCAGCAGGGGCCTAGGGGGAAGCAATCAGCCCCAGCATTTT

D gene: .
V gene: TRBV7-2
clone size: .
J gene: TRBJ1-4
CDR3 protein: CASSKRQAATNEKLFF
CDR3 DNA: TGTGCCAGCAGCAAAAGACAGGCCGCAACTAATGAAAAACTGTTTTTT

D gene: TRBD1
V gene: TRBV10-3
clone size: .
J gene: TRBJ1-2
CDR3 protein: CAIREGTGANYGYTF
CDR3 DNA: TGTGCCATCCGGGAGGGCACAGGGGCTAACTATGGCTACACCTTC